These 2 T cell receptor beta chains were sequenced from one sample in a study of T cell responses to AZD1222 COVID-19 vaccine. The method was immunoSEQ multiplex PCR; TCRdb's version includes in-frame clones alone and lacks a portion of them. The sample comprises 70,000 to 95,000 clones, 88% of which are singletons, and less than 8.5% rests with the top ten. The sample in question was peripheral blood, obtained 28 days after the second AZD1222 dose. The receptors originated from an adult who received the AZD1222 COVID-19 vaccine.

The chain links TRBV19 to TRBJ1-5, with D possibly matching TRBD1 (6 bases). Germline CDR1 and CDR2: LNHDA and SQIVND (reference sequence). This CDR3 region has 17 residues. V lost 5 bases and J lost 4, with 21 bases in between. The CDR3 loop is CASSFPLTGEINQPQHF. CDR3 in DNA: TGTGCCAGTAGTTTTCCCTTGACAGGAGAAATTAATCAGCCCCAGCATTTT. The entire variable domain, with the rest obtained from reference TRBV19 and TRBJ1-5, is as follows: DGGITQSPKYLFRKEGQNVTLSCEQNLNHDAMYWYRQDPGQGLRLIYYSQIVNDFQKGDIAEGYSVSREKKESFPLTVTSAQKNPTAFYLCASSFPLTGEINQPQHFGDGTRLSIL.

V is TRBV6-2 or TRBV6-3 and J is TRBJ2-7; no definite D call. Germline CDR1 is MNHEY and CDR2 is SVGEGT. CDR3 length equals 19 residues. Trimming left V 0 bases short and J 2 bases short, with 23 bases between. Written as DNA, the CDR3 is TGTGCCAGCAGTTACTCGACGTCCGCTATTTGGCTTCCGACCTACGAGCAGTACTTC. It translates to CASSYSTSAIWLPTYEQYF.